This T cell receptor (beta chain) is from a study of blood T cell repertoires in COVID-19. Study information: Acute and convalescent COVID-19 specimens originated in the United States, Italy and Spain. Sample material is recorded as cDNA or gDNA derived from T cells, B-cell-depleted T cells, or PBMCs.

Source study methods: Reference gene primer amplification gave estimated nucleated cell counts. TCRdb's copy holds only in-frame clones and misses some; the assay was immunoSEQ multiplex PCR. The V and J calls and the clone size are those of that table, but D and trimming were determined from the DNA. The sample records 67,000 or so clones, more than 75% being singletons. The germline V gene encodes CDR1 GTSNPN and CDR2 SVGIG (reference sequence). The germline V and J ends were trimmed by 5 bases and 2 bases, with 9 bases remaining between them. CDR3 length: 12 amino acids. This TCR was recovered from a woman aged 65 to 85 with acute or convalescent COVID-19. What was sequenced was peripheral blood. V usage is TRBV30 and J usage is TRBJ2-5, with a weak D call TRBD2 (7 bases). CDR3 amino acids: CAWRGAQETQYF. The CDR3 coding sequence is TGTGCCTGGCGGGGGGCACAAGAGACCCAGTACTTC.